The TCR beta chain described here comes from a study of Ad26.COV2.S vaccination and SARS-CoV-2 variants (dated by TCRdb to 2020 to 2023). Broadly, across the study: Donors in the vaccine arm were drawn from COV1001, a multicentre, randomized, double-blind, placebo-controlled phase I-IIa trial testing Ad26.COV2.S in healthy adults. Ad26.COV2.S was administered intramuscularly at 5 x 10^10 or 1 x 10^11 viral particles, either as a single shot or as two shots given 56 days apart. TCRbeta repertoire sequencing was used to assess the specificity and breadth of SARS-CoV-2-reactive T cell receptors after Ad26.COV2.S vaccination. A total of some 30 samples were included in the TCR-sequenced set, comprising roughly 19 Ad26.COV2.S vaccine recipients, 5 placebo recipients and 8 SARS-CoV-2 convalescent individuals. Participants in the trial were split at random into five groups of five each, receiving low-dose or high-dose Ad26.COV2.S once or twice, or else placebo on both occasions. Throughout the experiments and outcome assessment, investigators stayed blinded to trial group allocation.

This specimen's treatment or condition label, interpreted: some 20 received Ad26.COV2.S at low or high dose, single or two shots; a few received placebo; per-sample allocation not given. Repertoires of vaccine and placebo recipients were sequenced from samples collected on day 63 after the first injection. In Cohort 1b, around 23 adults aged 18-55 years were enrolled at a single site in Boston, USA, between 29 July and 7 August 2020. Ad26.COV2.S was a replication-incompetent adenovirus type 26 vector that expressed a prefusion-stabilized SARS-CoV-2 spike protein derived from the original Wuhan strain. The immunoSEQ Assay was used to sequence TCRbeta CDR3 regions. After extraction, genomic DNA underwent amplification by bias-controlled multiplex PCR, followed by high-throughput sequencing. Concerning the study's data processing: To quantify the absolute abundance of each unique TCRbeta CDR3 region, sequences were collapsed and filtered. T cell fraction was estimated by normalizing TCRbeta template counts to usable DNA, with usable DNA measured through amplification of reference genes found in all nucleated cells. Repertoire TCRs were annotated as SARS-CoV-2-specific by exact matching of V gene, CDR3 amino acid sequence and J gene to a known reactive TCR set. The reference SARS-CoV-2 TCR set was derived from MIRA and filtered for enrichment in COVID-19-positive ImmuneCODE repertoires, a step that removed public or cross-reactive TCRs. Based on the MIRA antigens, annotated TCRs were further analysed at the level of specific ORF or position within ORF. Breadth was defined as the number of annotated unique rearrangements divided by the total number of unique productive rearrangements, and depth was defined as the summed frequency of the annotated unique rearrangements. Two-sided Wilcoxon rank-sum tests were applied when comparing TCR breadth between groups. TCRdb holds this immuneACCESS table with in-frame rearrangements only. Some clones are missing; in checked studies, unresolved V genes explain under half, and the rest has no known cause. Clone size and the V and J calls come from that table; the DNA yielded D and trimming. Within this sample are about 680,000 clones, with more than 80% of them counted one time only. The ten largest account for approximately 1.5% of the sample.

The CDR3 numbers 16 residues from cysteine through phenylalanine. Of all the DNA, just the CDR3 is kept, 48 bases in frame from base 1. V has 2 bases trimmed and J has 5 bases trimmed; junction bases matching no gene number 8. Reading the germline V gene gives CDR1 MNHEY and CDR2 SVGEGT. What the work shows at the level of the full study, not this receptor alone: It was noted by the authors that total T cell responses may have been underestimated by the TCR breadth and depth analyses. Ad26.COV2.S recipients had higher spike-specific TCR breadth than placebo recipients (P = 0.0014). Vaccine and placebo recipients had similar non-spike TCR breadth, a finding consistent with the vaccine containing only spike. Comparing responses between vaccine doses or regimens was not something the study was powered to do. After vaccination, substantial breadth of spike-specific CD8+ and CD4+ T cell responses was reported.

This clone is a singleton in its sample. The clone's antigen remains unknown. Within one base of it there is no much larger clone, and no base qualities were kept. The rearranged segments are TRBV6-2 or TRBV6-3 and TRBJ2-3, with TRBD2 identical over 9 junction bases. This clonotype originated in a person aged 18-65 years who received the Ad26.COV2.S COVID-19 vaccine or a placebo. This material consisted of peripheral blood, taken in a trial of Ad26.COV2.S vaccine versus placebo. The encoded CDR3 is CASSYGWSSGEDTQYF. The DNA sequence is TGTGCCAGCAGTTACGGTTGGTCTAGCGGGGAAGATACGCAGTATTTT.